A selection of T cell receptor beta chains follows, all from one sample in a study of blood T cells in healthy people across ages. TCRdb recomputed calls from the 5' RACE reads with MiXCR, one row per CDR3 protein. This table has about 1,000,000 distinct CDR3 sequences, around 43% appearing once. Sequenced: blood. The receptors here all came from a woman in her fifties or sixties in good health. Both conserved end residues are part of each CDR3. D genes are given only for firm matches. Only some rows state a clone size, as once, few, many or a class for expanded clones.

J: TRBJ2-5
size: NA
D: NA
V: TRBV20-1
CDR3: CSASSEGTSLGETQYF
DNA: TGCAGTGCTAGTTCAGAAGGCACCTCTTTGGGAGAGACCCAGTACTTC

J: TRBJ2-5
size: NA
D: NA
V: TRBV5-1
CDR3: CASSRLTGQETQYF
DNA: TGCGCCAGCAGCCGACTCACGGGTCAAGAGACCCAGTACTTC

J: TRBJ2-1
size: few
D: NA
V: TRBV15
CDR3: CATESGSSYNEQFF
DNA: TGTGCCACCGAGAGCGGAAGCTCCTACAATGAGCAGTTCTTC

J: TRBJ2-3
size: few
D: NA
V: TRBV7-8
CDR3: CASGGQPEADTQYF
DNA: TGTGCCAGCGGAGGACAACCAGAGGCAGATACGCAGTATTTT

J: TRBJ2-1
size: NA
D: TRBD1
V: TRBV4-1
CDR3: CASSQGGTGRGDEQFF
DNA: TGCGCCAGCAGCCAAGGAGGGACAGGGAGAGGCGATGAGCAGTTCTTC

J: TRBJ2-3
size: NA
D: NA
V: TRBV27
CDR3: CASCARRSDTQYF
DNA: TGTGCCAGCTGCGCGCGCAGGTCAGATACGCAGTATTTT

J: TRBJ2-2
size: few
D: NA
V: TRBV29-1
CDR3: CSVSQTGELFF
DNA: TGCAGCGTTAGTCAGACCGGGGAGCTGTTTTTT

J: TRBJ1-1
size: NA
D: NA
V: TRBV28
CDR3: CASSLWQEAFF
DNA: TGTGCCAGCAGTTTATGGCAGGAAGCTTTCTTT

J: TRBJ1-2
size: NA
D: NA
V: TRBV20-1
CDR3: CSASGFPTNYGYTF
DNA: TGCAGTGCTAGCGGATTCCCTACCAACTATGGCTACACCTTC

J: TRBJ1-2
size: NA
D: TRBD1
V: TRBV29-1
CDR3: CSVEDRAANYGYTF
DNA: TGCAGCGTAGAGGACAGGGCCGCTAACTATGGCTACACCTTC

J: TRBJ1-6
size: NA
D: NA
V: TRBV9
CDR3: CASSVASGDSPLHF
DNA: TGTGCCAGCAGCGTAGCATCGGGGGATTCACCCCTCCACTTT

J: TRBJ2-7
size: NA
D: NA
V: TRBV7-9
CDR3: CASSLASRAGEQYF
DNA: TGTGCCAGCAGCTTAGCCTCTCGGGCTGGAGAGCAGTACTTC

J: TRBJ2-7
size: NA
D: NA
V: TRBV21-1
CDR3: CASSSALDRAAYEQYF
DNA: TGTGCCAGCAGCAGCGCCCTGGACAGGGCCGCCTACGAGCAGTACTTC

J: TRBJ1-1
size: NA
D: NA
V: TRBV4-1
CDR3: CASSQVSRPNTEAFF
DNA: TGCGCCAGCAGCCAAGTTAGCAGGCCAAACACTGAAGCTTTCTTT

J: TRBJ1-2
size: NA
D: NA
V: TRBV20-1
CDR3: CSAREVPPINYGYTF
DNA: TGCAGTGCTAGAGAGGTACCGCCAATTAACTATGGCTACACCTTC

J: TRBJ2-7
size: once
D: TRBD2
V: TRBV30
CDR3: CASAGLKNSEQYF
DNA: TGTGCCTCAGCGGGACTTAAAAACTCCGAGCAGTACTTC

J: TRBJ2-6
size: NA
D: NA
V: TRBV7-3
CDR3: CASSLVGGGPGANVLTF
DNA: TGTGCCAGCAGCTTAGTAGGGGGGGGGCCTGGGGCCAACGTCCTGACTTTC

J: TRBJ2-7
size: NA
D: NA
V: TRBV5-1
CDR3: CASSSRPGDYEQYF
DNA: TGCGCCAGCAGCTCAAGGCCAGGGGACTACGAGCAGTACTTC

J: TRBJ2-7
size: once
D: TRBD1
V: TRBV28
CDR3: CASSQPLRTGNYEQCF
DNA: TGTGCCAGCAGCCAACCCCTCCGGACAGGAAACTACGAGCAGTGCTTC

J: TRBJ2-7
size: few
D: NA
V: TRBV15
CDR3: CATSRAGTTRQYF
DNA: TGTGCCACCAGCAGAGCAGGGACGACCCGGCAGTACTTC

J: TRBJ2-7
size: few
D: NA
V: TRBV7-8
CDR3: CASSLGSGTLYSYEQYF
DNA: TGTGCCAGCAGCTTAGGATCCGGGACTCTCTACTCCTACGAGCAGTACTTC

J: TRBJ2-1
size: NA
D: TRBD2
V: TRBV3-1
CDR3: CASSQYESGGPPGLFF
DNA: TGTGCCAGCAGCCAATATGAGAGCGGGGGACCTCCGGGACTGTTCTTC

J: TRBJ2-2
size: NA
D: NA
V: TRBV6-5
CDR3: CASSYTGMNTGELFF
DNA: TGTGCCAGCAGTTACACAGGCATGAACACCGGGGAGCTGTTTTTT

J: TRBJ2-5
size: NA
D: NA
V: TRBV7-3
CDR3: CASSFGPGSETQYF
DNA: TGTGCCAGCAGCTTTGGTCCGGGTTCAGAGACCCAGTACTTC

J: TRBJ2-3
size: few
D: NA
V: TRBV28
CDR3: CASSPNLAARTDTQYF
DNA: TGTGCCAGCAGTCCTAACCTAGCAGCTCGCACAGATACGCAGTATTTT

J: TRBJ2-6
size: few
D: NA
V: TRBV7-3
CDR3: CASSWGVPSGANVLTF
DNA: TGTGCCAGCAGCTGGGGGGTCCCCTCTGGGGCCAACGTCCTGACTTTC

J: TRBJ2-7
size: NA
D: NA
V: TRBV21-1
CDR3: CASSKERVSARSSYEQYF
DNA: TGTGCCAGCAGCAAAGAGAGGGTTTCGGCGAGATCTTCCTACGAGCAGTACTTC

J: TRBJ2-7
size: NA
D: NA
V: TRBV20-1
CDR3: CSVPGRGHEQYF
DNA: TGCAGTGTACCGGGCAGGGGCCACGAGCAGTACTTC

J: TRBJ2-1
size: NA
D: NA
V: TRBV20-1
CDR3: CSAPLDVDNEQFF
DNA: TGCAGTGCGCCGCTGGACGTAGACAATGAGCAGTTCTTC

J: TRBJ2-5
size: NA
D: NA
V: TRBV7-9
CDR3: CASSFSGSPETQYF
DNA: TGTGCCAGCAGCTTCTCCGGGAGCCCAGAGACCCAGTACTTC

J: TRBJ2-1
size: NA
D: TRBD2
V: TRBV7-3
CDR3: CASSPTSGGANEQFF
DNA: TGTGCCAGCAGTCCGACTAGCGGAGGGGCCAATGAGCAGTTCTTC

J: TRBJ2-7
size: few
D: NA
V: TRBV10-3
CDR3: CAISDAATNPYEQYF
DNA: TGTGCCATCAGTGACGCGGCGACTAACCCCTACGAGCAGTACTTC

J: TRBJ2-1
size: NA
D: TRBD2
V: TRBV7-2
CDR3: CASSLAGTSGPYNEQFF
DNA: TGTGCCAGCAGCTTAGCGGGGACTAGCGGGCCCTACAATGAGCAGTTCTTC

J: TRBJ2-7
size: NA
D: NA
V: TRBV27
CDR3: CASKGVDYEQYF
DNA: TGTGCCAGCAAGGGGGTGGACTACGAGCAGTACTTC

J: TRBJ1-1
size: NA
D: NA
V: TRBV9
CDR3: CASSAGGRARGKAEAFF
DNA: TGTGCCAGCAGCGCCGGGGGACGGGCGAGGGGGAAGGCTGAAGCTTTCTTT

J: TRBJ1-2
size: NA
D: NA
V: TRBV12-3/TRBV12-4
CDR3: CASSRPPPNYGYTF
DNA: TGTGCCAGCAGTCGCCCGCCACCCAACTATGGCTACACCTTC